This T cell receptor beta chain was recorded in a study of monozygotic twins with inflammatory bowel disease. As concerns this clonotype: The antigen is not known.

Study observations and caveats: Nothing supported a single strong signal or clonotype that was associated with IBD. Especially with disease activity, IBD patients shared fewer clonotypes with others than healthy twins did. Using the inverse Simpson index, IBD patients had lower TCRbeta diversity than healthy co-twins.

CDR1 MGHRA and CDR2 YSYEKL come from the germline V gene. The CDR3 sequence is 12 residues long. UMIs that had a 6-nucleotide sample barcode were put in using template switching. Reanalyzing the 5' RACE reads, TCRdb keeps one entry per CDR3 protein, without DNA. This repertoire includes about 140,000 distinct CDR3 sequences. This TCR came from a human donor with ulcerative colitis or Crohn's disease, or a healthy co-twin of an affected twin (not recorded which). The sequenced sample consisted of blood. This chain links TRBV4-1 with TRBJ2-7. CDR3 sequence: CASSQDYYEQYF.